These T cell receptor beta chains were read from a single sample in a study of neoadjuvant anti-PD-1 for oral cavity cancer. Repertoires were generated with immunoSEQ multiplex PCR, while TCRdb's copy carries only in-frame clones and drops some. The sample lists approximately 67,000 clones; around 82% were seen once. Here the sequenced sample was PBMCs, taken before nivolumab (anti-PD-1) treatment. The origin of the receptors is a person between 35 and 79 years old with oral cavity squamous cell carcinoma. The conserved cysteine and the conserved F or W are not part of the CDR3 here.

len | v_gene | CDR3aa
16 | TRBV15 | ATSRDKVWARRNTEAF
15 | TRBV7-9 | ASSPGLAGTNTGELF
13 | TRBV7-9 | ASSLGPGFNQPQH
15 | TRBV4-1 | ASSQDASGSGKTEAF
10 | TRBV6-5 | ASSQGTDTQY
12 | TRBV4-2 | ASSQGSIGLEQY
14 | TRBV4-1 | ASSQAADRVTYEQY
12 | TRBV12-5 | ASGRDRTDTEAF
10 | TRBV29-1 | SVEGVNTEAF
14 | TRBV6-5 | ASSYSTSERGETQY
12 | TRBV25-1 | ASTGRISTDTQY
13 | TRBV29-1 | SVEDGFWGNTEAF
14 | TRBV6-6 | ASSHRGVRAATEAF
12 | TRBV2 | ASSVEQGDTEAF
11 | TRBV14 | ASSQGQFYGYT
12 | TRBV5-6 | ASSYLTGVNEQF
13 | TRBV5-8 | ASSMGQSSNQPQH
12 | TRBV7-3 | ASSLSGGTDTQY
14 | TRBV5-4 | ASSLESGRAGNEQF
12 | TRBV7-2 | ASSLDRVMTEAF
17 | TRBV19 | ASSNRRARRKTYNSPLH
11 | TRBV29-1 | SVRVQEGSEAF
9 | TRBV18 | ASSPGGGYT
16 | TRBV5-6 | ASSFRRTRLQRTDTQY
13 | TRBV9 | ASSVEDREGNTIY
15 | TRBV5-1 | ASSPRPMNSYTDTQY
11 | TRBV2 | ASSDRGAGELF
16 | TRBV27 | ASSLNPTSGGTNEKLF
11 | TRBV7-3 | ASSLMGDSEAF
10 | TRBV5-1 | ASCMVNTEAF